Listed here is a single TCR beta chain. This sample was included in a study of blood T cell repertoires in COVID-19. Profiling relied on immunoSEQ multiplex PCR, and the TCRdb table lists in-frame clones only, not all of them. Counted here are hundreds of thousands of clones, under 95% occurring once; the ten biggest clones make up 2.6%. The sequence was collected from a man between 60 and 70 years old who had recovered from COVID-19. The sample consisted of PBMCs or T cells enriched from blood (not recorded which).

CDR3 sequence: CASSIDRLMNTEAFF. CDR3 coding DNA: TGTGCCAGTAGTATCGATCGGTTAATGAACACTGAAGCTTTCTTT. V is TRBV19 and J is TRBJ1-1; D remains unclear. The CDR3 is 15 residues long. Germline V gene lookup returns CDR1 LNHDA and CDR2 SQIVND (reference sequence). Trimming removed 3 bases at V and 0 bases at J, with 11 bases between.